The present TCR beta chain was sequenced within a study of T-cell memory formation after mild COVID-19. Study-wide context: Largely, the TCR clusters proved donor specific.

Only a few counts were recorded for this clonotype. What it recognizes is unknown. Study findings and constraints: Those CD4+ clones that contracted were mainly in CM and EM (CD8+ ones in EMRA). Pre-infection memory carried some responding clones, suggesting that cross-reactive memory joined.

Amplification by 5'RACE using constant-segment primers produced TCR alpha and TCR beta cDNA libraries that carried sample barcodes and UMIs. TCRdb re-derived calls from the 5' RACE reads in MiXCR, one entry per CDR3 protein. The table records 450,000 or so distinct CDR3 sequences, 20% of them present only once. The CDR3 has 17 residues. Trimming took off 0 bases at V and 8 bases at J, with 17 bases between the two ends. Germline V gene data show CDR1 as ENHRY and CDR2 as SYGVKD. The chain couples TRBV10-3 to TRBJ1-6; perhaps TRBD1 as D (6 bases). The source material was PBMCs or a T cell subset sorted from them (not recorded which). The origin of this receptor is an adult woman who had mild COVID-19 (a few samples of this study predate the infection). Cell type and time point are not known. CDR3 sequence reads: CAISESYLQGLDSPLHF. CDR3 sequence (DNA): TGTGCCATCAGTGAGTCGTACCTACAGGGTCTGGATTCACCCCTCCACTTT.